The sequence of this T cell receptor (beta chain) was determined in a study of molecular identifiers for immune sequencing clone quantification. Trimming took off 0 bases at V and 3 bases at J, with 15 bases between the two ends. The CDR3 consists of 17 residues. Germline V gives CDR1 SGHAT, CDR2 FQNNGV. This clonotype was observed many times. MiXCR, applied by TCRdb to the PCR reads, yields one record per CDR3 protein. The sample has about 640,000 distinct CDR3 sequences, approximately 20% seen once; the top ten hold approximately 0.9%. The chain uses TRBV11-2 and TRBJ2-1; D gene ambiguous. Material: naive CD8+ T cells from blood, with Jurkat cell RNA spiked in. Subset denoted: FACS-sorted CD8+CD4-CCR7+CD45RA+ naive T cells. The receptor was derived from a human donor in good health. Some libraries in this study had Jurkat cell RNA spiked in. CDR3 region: CASSLDGPEHGYNEQFF. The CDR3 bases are TGTGCCAGCAGCTTAGACGGGCCCGAGCATGGCTACAATGAGCAGTTCTTC. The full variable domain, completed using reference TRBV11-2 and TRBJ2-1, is EAGVAQSPRYKIIEKRQSVAFWCNPISGHATLYWYQQILGQGPKLLIQFQNNGVVDDSQLPKDRFSAERLKGVDSTLKIQPAKLEDSAVYLCASSLDGPEHGYNEQFFGPGTRLTVL.